The T cell receptor (beta chain) under discussion was sequenced for a study of response to subunit inactivated influenza vaccine. Study findings and constraints: With each seasonal influenza vaccination, the authors suggested, few new T cells are recruited.

V lost 6 bases and J lost 3, with 12 bases in between. The CDR3 runs to 13 residues. Germline V lookup: CDR1 MGHDK, CDR2 SYGVNS. In TCRdb, the RT-PCR reads were re-called with MiXCR into one record per CDR3 protein. Altogether about 700,000 distinct CDR3 sequences are present, approximately 14% being singletons, with the ten largest covering approximately 6.5%. This clonotype showed up just once. Its antigen is still unknown. The material sequenced was PBMCs from blood, taken around 15 days before vaccination. The chain uses TRBV25-1 and TRBJ2-7; maybe TRBD2 (6 bases). The TCR originated in a man over 45 who received an inactivated influenza vaccine. The CDR3: CASSDLGGYEQYF. CDR3 bases: TGTGCCAGCAGCGACCTCGGGGGCTACGAGCAGTACTTC.